This T cell receptor (beta chain) emerged from a study of shared clonotypes between healthy human individuals. The study drew all its donors from Caucasian adults living in Nashville, Tennessee. Splitting of each subset's genomic DNA was done evenly across several immunoSEQ plates. Data came from immunoSEQ multiplex PCR; TCRdb stores just in-frame clones and leaves some out. There are about 990,000 clones in the sample; about 80% occur only once, and 0.6% to 0.75% lies in the top ten. This clone was recorded once. The sample comprised memory CD4+ T cells from PBMCs. The subset was: CD45RA-negative fraction. The receptor comes from a young man in good health. Some clones in this sample may be carry-over from other donors' samples.

The CDR3 coding sequence is TGTGCCAGCAGCCCCCGGGACCCCCGCGGTGGGACCCAGTACTTC. Translating it yields CASSPRDPRGGTQYF. The chain uses TRBV9 and TRBJ2-5; TRBD1 or TRBD2 may be the D gene (5 bases each). CDR3 size: 15 residues. V was clipped by 4 bases and J by 7 bases, with 20 bases between them. In germline, CDR1 is SGDLS, CDR2 YYNGEE.